This T cell receptor beta chain was documented in a study of blood T cell repertoires in COVID-19 (dated by TCRdb to between 2020 and 2021). Some background on the complete study: Collaborator samples came from the United States, Italy and Spain and covered acute and convalescent phases of COVID-19. The dataset comprised deeply sampled blood TCRbeta repertoires from subjects exposed to, actively infected with, or recovered from COVID-19. The samples were drawn from two sources: the first 160 participants of the ongoing ImmuneRACE study, and 1,000 to 1,500 subjects contributed by 6 global collaborators. A de-identified subject ID, COVID-19 status, age in years and sex were almost always included in the sample metadata. The prospective study material was composed of cDNA or gDNA derived from T cells, B-cell-depleted T cells, or PBMCs. Where HLA class I and class II types were available, the types were taken from metadata supplied by the sample provider, not from assay-based typing. The repertoires were made available in a free public database intended to serve as a resource for research on the immune response to SARS-CoV-2.

Study-wide conclusions, independent of this receptor: The quantity of clinical and demographic metadata differed by source and by participant and was supplied without curation.

The collaborating institutions used their own protocols to collect whole blood in K2EDTA tubes. For TCRbeta analysis, collaborator samples were shipped as frozen whole blood, as isolated PBMCs, or as DNA extracted from either sample type. Of note for this clone: The target of this receptor is not known. No base quality information exists; no much larger clone differs at one position.

TCRbeta CDR3 regions were amplified from genomic DNA using the immunoSEQ Assay, a bias-controlled multiplex PCR. The study's own analysis went as follows. Within the assay, amplification of reference gene primers was used to estimate how many nucleated cells each sample contained. To quantify the absolute abundance of each unique TCRbeta CDR3 rearrangement, sequence reads were collapsed and filtered. Productive Simpson clonality was computed per sample as the square root of Simpson's diversity index over productive rearrangements. TCRdb provides this immuneACCESS table in a form limited to in-frame rearrangements. Some clones are lacking; in checked studies, under half of them reflect an unresolved V gene, and why the rest are absent is not known. V, J and clone size are taken as reported in that table, and D and trimming were inferred from the DNA itself. The sample has approximately 85,000 clones on record, 90% of them singletons. The top ten clonotypes cover under 1.1% of the sample.

The CDR3 has 17 amino acids, counting the end cysteine and phenylalanine. Only the CDR3 DNA is retained, 51 bases long and in frame from the first base. V is reduced by 8 bases and J by 0 bases, leaving a spacing of 20 bases between them. As encoded in the germline V gene, CDR1 is MDHEN while CDR2 is SYDVKM. The TCR comes from a woman between 45 and 65 years old in a cohort sampled during active COVID-19. Sequenced: peripheral blood. The V and J genes are TRBV28 and TRBJ1-5; TRBD1 is a possible D gene, resting on 6 matching bases. The DNA sequence is TGTGCCAGCCTTCTAGGCGGGGGGCGGTATAGCAATCAGCCCCAGCATTTT. Its product reads: CASLLGGGRYSNQPQHF.